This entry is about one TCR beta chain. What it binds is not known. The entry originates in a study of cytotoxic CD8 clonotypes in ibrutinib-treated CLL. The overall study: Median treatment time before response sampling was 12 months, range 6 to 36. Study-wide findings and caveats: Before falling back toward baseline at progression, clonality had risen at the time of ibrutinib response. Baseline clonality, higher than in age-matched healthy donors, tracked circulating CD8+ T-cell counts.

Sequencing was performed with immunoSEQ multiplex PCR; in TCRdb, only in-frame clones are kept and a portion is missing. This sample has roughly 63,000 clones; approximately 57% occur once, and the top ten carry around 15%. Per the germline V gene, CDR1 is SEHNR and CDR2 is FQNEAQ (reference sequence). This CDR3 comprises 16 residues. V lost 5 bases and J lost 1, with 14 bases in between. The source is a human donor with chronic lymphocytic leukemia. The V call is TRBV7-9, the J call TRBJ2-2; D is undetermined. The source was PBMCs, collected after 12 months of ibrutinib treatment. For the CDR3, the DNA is TGTGCCAGCAGCGTATCGGGCCAAAGGAACACCGGGGAGCTGTTTTTT. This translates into CASSVSGQRNTGELFF. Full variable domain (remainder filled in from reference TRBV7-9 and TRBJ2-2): DTGVSQNPRHKITKRGQNVTFRCDPISEHNRLYWYRQTLGQGPEFLTYFQNEAQLEKSRLLSDRFSAERPKGSFSTLEIQRTEQGDSAMYLCASSVSGQRNTGELFFGEGSRLTVL.